What follows are 18 T cell receptor beta chains derived from one specimen sequenced in a study of healthy donors' naive CD4 and CD8 T cells. TCR libraries were built from 400 to 650 ng of total RNA by linear amplification. TCRdb reanalysed the reads using MiXCR and keeps one entry per CDR3 protein. The data hold 180,000 or so distinct CDR3 sequences, with 74% observed a single time. The sample taken for sequencing was naive CD4+ and CD8+ T cells sorted from blood, pooled from several donors. The origin of the receptors is a pool of human donors in good health; the sample pools cells from several healthy donors.

This chain uses TRBV6-5 with TRBJ2-7, with D possibly matching TRBD1 (6 bases). The V gene lost 2 bases and the J gene lost 1 base, with 9 bases spanning the gap. Germline-derived CDR1 and CDR2 are MNHEY and SVGAGI. The length of the CDR3 is 14 residues. As DNA, the CDR3 is TGTGCCAGCAGTTACGTCCAGGGGTCCTACGAGCAGTACTTC. Protein: CASSYVQGSYEQYF.

The gene calls are TRBV30 and TRBJ2-7, with a possible D match to TRBD2 (5 bases). CDR3 length: 15 residues. V was clipped by 0 bases and J by 6 bases, with 18 bases between them. The germline gives CDR1 GTSNPN, CDR2 SVGIG (reference sequence). The CDR3, as DNA: TGTGCCTGGAGTGTACGAAGGACCGGGAACGGCGAGCAGTACTTC. Translating it yields CAWSVRRTGNGEQYF.

The chain carries TRBV5-1 and TRBJ2-7; D ambiguous. Germline V CDR1 and CDR2: SGHRS, YFSETQ. The CDR3 covers 14 residues. The V and J ends lost 3 bases and 3 bases respectively, with 13 bases between them. CDR3 DNA: TGCGCCAGCAGCTGGGGATCAGCGAACTACGAGCAGTACTTC. Amino acids: CASSWGSANYEQYF. The full variable domain, completed using reference TRBV5-1 and TRBJ2-7, is KAGVTQTPRYLIKTRGQQVTLSCSPISGHRSVSWYQQTPGQGLQFLFEYFSETQRNKGNFPGRFSGRQFSNSRSEMNVSTLELGDSALYLCASSWGSANYEQYFGPGTRLTVT.

The sample holds a few counts of this clonotype. The chain carries TRBV19 and TRBJ1-2; D is perhaps TRBD1 (5 bases). Trimming removed 6 bases at V and 2 bases at J, with 10 bases between. The CDR3 extends over 13 amino acids. Germline loops: CDR1 LNHDA, CDR2 SQIVND (reference sequence). CDR3 nucleotides: TGTGCCAGTAGCAGCCAGGGCAACTATGGCTACACCTTC. It translates to CASSSQGNYGYTF.

This rearrangement joins TRBV4-2 to TRBJ2-1; D unresolved. V lost 2 bases and J lost 10, with 6 bases in between. CDR1 and CDR2 from the germline V gene are LGHNA and YNFKEQ. This CDR3 has 11 residues. The CDR3 loop is CASSQLDEQFF. In DNA, the CDR3 is TGTGCCAGCAGCCAATTGGACGAGCAGTTCTTC.

V usage is TRBV4-2 and J usage is TRBJ2-1, with 9 bases aligning to TRBD2. The CDR3 consists of 18 residues. V lost 0 bases to trimming and J lost 5 bases; unmatched junction nucleotides: 11. CDR1 is LGHNA, CDR2 YNFKEQ, per germline. CDR3 sequence reads: CASSQDPSRLAGNNEQFF. The CDR3 DNA reads as TGTGCCAGCAGCCAAGATCCATCTCGGCTAGCGGGGAACAATGAGCAGTTCTTC.

The J gene is TRBJ1-5, the V gene TRBV6-2 or TRBV6-3; D is undetermined. V was pared by 4 bases and J by 2 bases, with 12 bases between. The CDR3 totals 15 residues. The germline V gene has CDR1 MNHEY and CDR2 SVGEGT. CDR3 DNA: TGTGCCAGCAGTTTTGTAGGGCTCGGCAATCAGCCCCAGCATTTT. Residues: CASSFVGLGNQPQHF.

The V call is TRBV10-3, the J call TRBJ2-7; D is undetermined. The V gene lost 8 bases and the J gene lost 6 bases, with 11 bases spanning the gap. CDR3 length: 11 residues. The germline V gene has CDR1 ENHRY and CDR2 SYGVKD. The CDR3 here is CAIGTAGEQYF. As DNA, the CDR3 is TGTGCCATCGGCACGGCTGGCGAGCAGTACTTC.

The chain couples TRBV7-9 to TRBJ1-1, with 8 bases aligning to TRBD1. V shed 3 bases, J shed 5 bases, and the junction held 8 bases outside the gene matches. The germline V gene encodes CDR1 SEHNR and CDR2 FQNEAQ (reference sequence). The length of the CDR3 is 15 residues. CDR3 sequence (DNA): TGTGCCAGCAGCTTTAACAGGGGGATTGGAACTGAAGCTTTCTTT. Its translation is CASSFNRGIGTEAFF.

The V and J genes are TRBV29-1 and TRBJ2-7; possibly TRBD2 for D (6 bases). This CDR3 contains 12 residues. V gave up 7 bases and J gave up 5 bases, with 15 bases separating them. CDR1 SQVTM and CDR2 ANQGSEA come from the germline V gene. CDR3 sequence: CSAGGVGHEQYF. CDR3 DNA sequence: TGCAGCGCTGGAGGGGTAGGTCACGAGCAGTACTTC.

The chain recombines TRBV29-1 with TRBJ2-3; 15 bases are shared with TRBD2. Trimming at V came to 4 bases and at J to 4 bases, leaving 9 bases not matched to a gene. The germline V gene encodes CDR1 SQVTM and CDR2 ANQGSEA. This CDR3 spans 17 amino acids. The CDR3 is CSVVPLGLAGGADTQYF. CDR3 coding DNA: TGCAGCGTTGTTCCCTTGGGACTAGCGGGAGGAGCAGATACGCAGTATTTT.

This rearrangement joins TRBV18 to TRBJ2-7, with TRBD1 as a possible D gene (5 bases). CDR3 length equals 18 residues. The V gene's germline CDR1 is KGHSH and CDR2 LQKENI. With 1 base removed from V and 1 base from J, the gap between germline ends came to 20 bases. CDR3 loop: CASSPRIGSQGQSYEQYF. In DNA form, the CDR3 reads TGTGCCAGCTCACCACGGATTGGGTCCCAGGGCCAATCCTACGAGCAGTACTTC.

The chain recombines TRBV19 with TRBJ2-5; TRBD1 matches at 8 bases. This CDR3 is built from 13 residues. V shed 6 bases and J 3 bases; nucleotides not matched to a gene: 3. Per germline, CDR1 LNHDA and CDR2 SQIVND (reference sequence). This CDR3 reads CASSAGQEETQYF. DNA of the CDR3: TGTGCCAGTAGCGCGGGACAGGAAGAGACCCAGTACTTC.

This clonotype appeared a single time. CDR3 amino acids: CSVGWIGGSSYGYTF. For the CDR3, the DNA is TGCAGCGTTGGGTGGATAGGGGGCTCGAGCTATGGCTACACCTTC. The J gene is TRBJ1-2, the V gene TRBV29-1; the match to TRBD1 covers 7 bases. Looked up from germline, CDR1 is SQVTM and CDR2 is ANQGSEA. This CDR3 is built from 15 residues. With V trimmed by 4 bases and J by 4 bases, 12 bases remained unmatched.

The chain is built from TRBV29-1 and TRBJ2-7; possible D gene TRBD1, 5 bases. Germline V gene data show CDR1 as SQVTM and CDR2 as ANQGSEA. There are 13 residues in the CDR3. Trimming took 0 bases from V and 7 from J, leaving 13 bases between them. DNA for the CDR3: TGCAGCGTTGAAGATGGTTTCTCAGGGGAGCAGTACTTC. Its protein is CSVEDGFSGEQYF.

V and J are TRBV15 and TRBJ1-6, with D perhaps TRBD1 (5 bases). Trimming took 5 bases from V and 2 from J, leaving 13 bases between them. Germline V gene sequence: CDR1 LNHNV, CDR2 YYDKDF (reference sequence). CDR3 length equals 16 residues. The CDR3 coding sequence is TGTGCCACCAGCCGGGAGGGGAGCACCTATAATTCACCCCTCCACTTT. This encodes CATSREGSTYNSPLHF.

In this sample, this clonotype turned up a few times. The genes are TRBV4-3 and TRBJ1-2; D not resolved. In germline, CDR1 is LGHNA, CDR2 YSLEER. The CDR3 is 13 amino acids. V lost 3 bases to trimming and J lost 6 bases, with 11 bases between them. The CDR3 loop reads CASSQTGLDGYTF. In nucleotides, the CDR3 is TGCGCCAGCAGCCAGACCGGGCTTGATGGCTACACCTTC.

This chain connects TRBV6-5 to TRBJ2-7; D perhaps matches TRBD1 (5 bases). V lost 7 bases to trimming and J lost 2 bases, with 12 bases between them. This CDR3 is built from 13 residues. The V gene's germline CDR1 is MNHEY and CDR2 SVGAGI. In DNA form, the CDR3 reads TGTGCCAGCACAACAGGTCGGACCTACGAGCAGTACTTC. This gives the protein CASTTGRTYEQYF.